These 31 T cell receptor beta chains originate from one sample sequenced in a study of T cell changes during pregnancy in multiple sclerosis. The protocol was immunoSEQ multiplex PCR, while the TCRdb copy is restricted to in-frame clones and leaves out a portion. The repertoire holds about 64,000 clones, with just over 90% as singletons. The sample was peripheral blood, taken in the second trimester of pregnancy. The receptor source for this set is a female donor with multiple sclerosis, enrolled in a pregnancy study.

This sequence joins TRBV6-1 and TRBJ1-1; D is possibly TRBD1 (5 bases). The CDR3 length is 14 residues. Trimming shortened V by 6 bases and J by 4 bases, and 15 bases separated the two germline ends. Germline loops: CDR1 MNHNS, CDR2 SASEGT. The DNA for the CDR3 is TGTGCCAGCAGGGGAGGGGTTTTGTCCACTGAAGCTTTCTTT. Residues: CASRGGVLSTEAFF.

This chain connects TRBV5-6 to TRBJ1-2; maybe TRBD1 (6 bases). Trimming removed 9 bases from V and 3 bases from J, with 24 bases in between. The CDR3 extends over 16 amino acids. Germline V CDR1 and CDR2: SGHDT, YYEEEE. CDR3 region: CATRGRGTSPDYGYTF. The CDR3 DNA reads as TGTGCCACCCGAGGAAGGGGGACAAGTCCCGACTATGGCTACACCTTC.

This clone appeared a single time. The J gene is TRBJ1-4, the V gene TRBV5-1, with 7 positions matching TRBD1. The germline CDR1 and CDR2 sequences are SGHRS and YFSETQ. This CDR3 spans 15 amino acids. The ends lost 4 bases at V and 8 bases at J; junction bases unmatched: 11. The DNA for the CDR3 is TGCGCCAGCAGCGATTTTTCCGGGACAGTCGAAAAACTGTTTTTT. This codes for CASSDFSGTVEKLFF. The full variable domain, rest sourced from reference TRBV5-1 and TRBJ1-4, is KAGVTQTPRYLIKTRGQQVTLSCSPISGHRSVSWYQQTPGQGLQFLFEYFSETQRNKGNFPGRFSGRQFSNSRSEMNVSTLELGDSALYLCASSDFSGTVEKLFFGSGTQLSVL.

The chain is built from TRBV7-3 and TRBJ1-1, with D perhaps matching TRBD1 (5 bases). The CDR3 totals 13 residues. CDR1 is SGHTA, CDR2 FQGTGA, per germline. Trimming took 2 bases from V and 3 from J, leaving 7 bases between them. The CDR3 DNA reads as TGTGCCAGCAGCTTATTAGGGGACACTGAAGCTTTCTTT. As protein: CASSLLGDTEAFF.

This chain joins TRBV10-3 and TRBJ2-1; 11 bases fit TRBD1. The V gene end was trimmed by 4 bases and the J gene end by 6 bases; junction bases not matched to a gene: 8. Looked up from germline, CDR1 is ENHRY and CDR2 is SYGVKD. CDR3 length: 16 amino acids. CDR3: CAISGGRDRGINEQFF. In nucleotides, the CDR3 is TGTGCCATCAGTGGAGGGAGGGACAGGGGGATCAATGAGCAGTTCTTC.

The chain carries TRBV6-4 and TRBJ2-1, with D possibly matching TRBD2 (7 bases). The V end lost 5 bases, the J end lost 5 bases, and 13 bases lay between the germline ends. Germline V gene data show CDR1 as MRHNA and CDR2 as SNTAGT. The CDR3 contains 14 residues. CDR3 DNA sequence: TGTGCCAGCAGTTCCAGCGGGGACAACAATGAGCAGTTCTTC. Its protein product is CASSSSGDNNEQFF.

CDR3 residues: CASSQERLARTGELFF. CDR3 DNA: TGCGCCAGCAGCCAAGAAAGACTAGCGAGGACCGGGGAGCTGTTTTTT. The V gene is TRBV4-3, the J gene TRBJ2-2, with 8 bases fitting TRBD2. V dropped 0 bases and J dropped 5; count of bases not matched to a gene: 5. The CDR3 is 16 amino acids. Germline CDR1 reads LGHNA; CDR2 reads YSLEER.

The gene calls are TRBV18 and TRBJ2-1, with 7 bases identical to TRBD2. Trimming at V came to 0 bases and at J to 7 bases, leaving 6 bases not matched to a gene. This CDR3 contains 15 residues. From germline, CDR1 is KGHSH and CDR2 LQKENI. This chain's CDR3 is CASSPPGGGANEQFF. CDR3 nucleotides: TGTGCCAGCTCACCACCAGGCGGGGGTGCAAATGAGCAGTTCTTC.

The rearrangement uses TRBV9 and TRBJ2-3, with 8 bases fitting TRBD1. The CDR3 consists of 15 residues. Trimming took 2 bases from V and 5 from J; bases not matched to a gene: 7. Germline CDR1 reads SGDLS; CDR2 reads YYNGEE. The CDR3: CASSVAGGRVDTQYF. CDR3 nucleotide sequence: TGTGCCAGCAGCGTCGCAGGGGGCCGTGTAGATACGCAGTATTTT.

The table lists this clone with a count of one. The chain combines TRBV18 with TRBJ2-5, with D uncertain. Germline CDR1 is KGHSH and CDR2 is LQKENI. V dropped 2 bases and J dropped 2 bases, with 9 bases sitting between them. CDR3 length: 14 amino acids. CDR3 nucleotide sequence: TGTGCCAGCTCACCAAGGAGCGCTCAAGAGACCCAGTACTTC. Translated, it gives CASSPRSAQETQYF.

The CDR3 region has the DNA TGTGCCAGCTCACCTATCCGGGACAATCCCCTGGCTCTCTATGGCTACACCTTC. Protein sequence: CASSPIRDNPLALYGYTF. The chain links TRBV18 to TRBJ1-2, with a weak D call TRBD1 (6 bases). Germline V CDR1 and CDR2: KGHSH, LQKENI. This CDR3 is built from 18 residues. Between the trimmed V and J ends, which lost 3 bases and 4 bases, there was a span of 24 bases.

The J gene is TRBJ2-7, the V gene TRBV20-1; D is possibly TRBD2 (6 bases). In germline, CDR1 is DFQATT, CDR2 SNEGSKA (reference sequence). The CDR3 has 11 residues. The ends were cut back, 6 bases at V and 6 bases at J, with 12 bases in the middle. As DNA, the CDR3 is TGCAGTGCAAAGGAGGGTTTCGAGCAGTACTTC. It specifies CSAKEGFEQYF.

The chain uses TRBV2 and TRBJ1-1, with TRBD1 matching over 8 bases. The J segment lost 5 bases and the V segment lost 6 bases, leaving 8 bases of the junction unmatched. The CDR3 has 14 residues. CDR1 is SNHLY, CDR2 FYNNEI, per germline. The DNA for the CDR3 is TGTGCCAGCAGGCAGGACAGGGCTTCGACTGAAGCTTTCTTT. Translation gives CASRQDRASTEAFF. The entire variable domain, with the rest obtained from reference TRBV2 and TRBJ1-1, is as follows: EPEVTQTPSHQVTQMGQEVILRCVPISNHLYFYWYRQILGQKVEFLVSFYNNEISEKSEIFDDQFSVERPDGSNFTLKIRSTKLEDSAMYFCASRQDRASTEAFFGQGTRLTVV.

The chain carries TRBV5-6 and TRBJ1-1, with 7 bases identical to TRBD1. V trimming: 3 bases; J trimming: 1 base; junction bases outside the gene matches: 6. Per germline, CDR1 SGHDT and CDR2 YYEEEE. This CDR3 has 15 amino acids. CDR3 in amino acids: CASSSRGRGNTEAFF. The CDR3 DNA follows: TGTGCCAGCAGCTCTAGGGGGCGTGGGAACACTGAAGCTTTCTTT.

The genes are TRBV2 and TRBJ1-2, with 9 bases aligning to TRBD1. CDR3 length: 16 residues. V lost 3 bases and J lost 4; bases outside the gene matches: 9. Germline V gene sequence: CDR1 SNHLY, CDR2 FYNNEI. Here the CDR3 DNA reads TGTGCCAGCAGTGATGGGGCCGGGACAGGGAGCTATGGCTACACCTTC. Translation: CASSDGAGTGSYGYTF.

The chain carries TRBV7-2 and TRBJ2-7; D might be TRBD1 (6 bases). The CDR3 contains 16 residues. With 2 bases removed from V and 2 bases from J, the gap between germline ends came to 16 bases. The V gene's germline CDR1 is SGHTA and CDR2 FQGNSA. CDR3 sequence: CASSLSGDRRPYEQYF. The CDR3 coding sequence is TGTGCCAGCAGCTTATCGGGCGACAGGCGCCCCTACGAGCAGTACTTC.

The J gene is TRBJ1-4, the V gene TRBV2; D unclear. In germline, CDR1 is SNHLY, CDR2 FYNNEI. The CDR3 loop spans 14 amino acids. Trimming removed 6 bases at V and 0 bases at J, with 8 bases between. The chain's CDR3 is CASSYSATNEKLFF. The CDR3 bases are TGTGCCAGCAGCTACTCCGCAACTAATGAAAAACTGTTTTTT.

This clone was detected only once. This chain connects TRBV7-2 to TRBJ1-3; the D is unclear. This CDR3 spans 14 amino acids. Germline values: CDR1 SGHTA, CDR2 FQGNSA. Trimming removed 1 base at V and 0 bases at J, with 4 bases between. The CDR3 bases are TGTGCCAGCAGCTTAGACAGCTCTGGAAACACCATATATTTT. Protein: CASSLDSSGNTIYF.

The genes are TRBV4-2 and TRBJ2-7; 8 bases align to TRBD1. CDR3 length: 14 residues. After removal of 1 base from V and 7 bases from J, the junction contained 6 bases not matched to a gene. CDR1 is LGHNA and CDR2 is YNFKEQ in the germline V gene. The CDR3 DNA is TGTGCCAGCAGCCAAGGACAGGGGCAAGGGGAGCAGTACTTC. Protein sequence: CASSQGQGQGEQYF.

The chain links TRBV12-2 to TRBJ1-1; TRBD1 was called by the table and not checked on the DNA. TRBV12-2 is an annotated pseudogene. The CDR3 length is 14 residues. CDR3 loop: CASRSQGENTEAFF. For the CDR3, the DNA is TGTGCAAGTCGCTCACAGGGGGAGAACACTGAAGCTTTCTTT.

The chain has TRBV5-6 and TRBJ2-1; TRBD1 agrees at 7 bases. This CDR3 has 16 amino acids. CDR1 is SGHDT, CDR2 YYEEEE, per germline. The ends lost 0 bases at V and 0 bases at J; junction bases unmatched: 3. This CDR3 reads CASSLGSGGSYNEQFF. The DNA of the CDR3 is TGTGCCAGCAGCTTGGGGTCAGGGGGCTCCTACAATGAGCAGTTCTTC.

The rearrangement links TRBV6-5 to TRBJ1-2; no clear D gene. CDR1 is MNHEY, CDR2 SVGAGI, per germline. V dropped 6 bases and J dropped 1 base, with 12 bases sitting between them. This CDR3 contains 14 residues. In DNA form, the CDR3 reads TGTGCCAGCAGGGGTGCGGGAATTAACTATGGCTACACCTTC. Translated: CASRGAGINYGYTF.

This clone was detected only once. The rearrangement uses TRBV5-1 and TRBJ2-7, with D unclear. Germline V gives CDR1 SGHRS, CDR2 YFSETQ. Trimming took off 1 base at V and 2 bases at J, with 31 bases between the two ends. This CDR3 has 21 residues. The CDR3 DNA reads TGCGCCAGCAGCTTGATCACGCGCGGTTGGGTCGCTCGAAACATTACCTACGAGCAGTACTTC. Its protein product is CASSLITRGWVARNITYEQYF.

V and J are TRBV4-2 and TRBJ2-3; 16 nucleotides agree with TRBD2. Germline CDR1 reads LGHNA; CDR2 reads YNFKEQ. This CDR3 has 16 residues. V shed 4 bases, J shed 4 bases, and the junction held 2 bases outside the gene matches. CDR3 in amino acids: CASSLGTSGGADTQYF. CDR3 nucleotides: TGTGCCAGCAGCCTTGGGACTAGCGGGGGGGCAGATACGCAGTATTTT.

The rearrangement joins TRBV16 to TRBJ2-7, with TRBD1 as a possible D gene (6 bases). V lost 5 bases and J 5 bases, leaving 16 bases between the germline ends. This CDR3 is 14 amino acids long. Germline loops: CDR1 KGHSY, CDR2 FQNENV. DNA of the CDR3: TGTGCCAGCAGCTCCGTAGTGGGGGCGGACGAGCAGTACTTC. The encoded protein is CASSSVVGADEQYF. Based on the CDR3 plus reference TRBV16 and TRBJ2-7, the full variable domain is GEEVAQTPKHLVRGEGQKAKLYCAPIKGHSYVFWYQQVLKNEFKFLISFQNENVFDETGMPKERFSAKCLPNSPCSLEIQATKLEDSAVYFCASSSVVGADEQYFGPGTRLTVT.

This CDR3 reads CASSEQGFYGYTF. The CDR3 DNA reads as TGTGCCAGCAGTGAACAGGGCTTCTATGGCTACACCTTC. This chain connects TRBV6-1 to TRBJ1-2, with D possibly TRBD1 on 5 matching bases. CDR1 is MNHNS and CDR2 is SASEGT in the germline V gene. V gave up 2 bases and J gave up 4 bases, with 8 bases separating them. This CDR3 comprises 13 residues.

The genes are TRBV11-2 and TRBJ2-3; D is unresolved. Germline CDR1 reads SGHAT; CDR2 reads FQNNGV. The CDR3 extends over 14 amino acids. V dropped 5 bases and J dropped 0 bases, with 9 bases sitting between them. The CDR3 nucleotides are TGTGCCAGCAGCCCTACTTGGAGCACAGATACGCAGTATTTT. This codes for CASSPTWSTDTQYF.

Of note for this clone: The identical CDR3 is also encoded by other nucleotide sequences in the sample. The CDR3 DNA is TGCGCCAGCAGCCAAGACGGTTTCCACAGCTTAGGTTCACCCCTCCACTTT. The encoded protein is CASSQDGFHSLGSPLHF. The genes are TRBV4-3 and TRBJ1-6; D unclear. V dropped 0 bases and J dropped 9 bases, with 18 bases sitting between them. The germline gives CDR1 LGHNA, CDR2 YSLEER. The CDR3 consists of 17 residues.

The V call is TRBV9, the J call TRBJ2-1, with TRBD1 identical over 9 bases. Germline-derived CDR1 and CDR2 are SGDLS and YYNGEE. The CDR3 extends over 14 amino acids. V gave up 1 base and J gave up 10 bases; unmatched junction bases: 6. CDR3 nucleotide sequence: TGTGCCAGCAGCGTATTGGGACAGGGTTTCGAGCAGTTCTTC. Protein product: CASSVLGQGFEQFF.

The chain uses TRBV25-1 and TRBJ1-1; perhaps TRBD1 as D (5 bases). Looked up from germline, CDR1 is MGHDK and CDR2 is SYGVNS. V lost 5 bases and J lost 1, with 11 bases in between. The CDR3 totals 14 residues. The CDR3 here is CASSPRGTNTEAFF. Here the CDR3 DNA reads TGTGCCAGCAGTCCCCGGGGGACGAACACTGAAGCTTTCTTT.

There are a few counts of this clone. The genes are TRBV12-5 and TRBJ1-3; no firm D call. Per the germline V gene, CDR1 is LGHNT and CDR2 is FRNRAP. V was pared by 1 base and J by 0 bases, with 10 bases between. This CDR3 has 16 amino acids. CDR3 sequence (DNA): TGTGCTAGTGGTTTGGCGGGATTCAGCTCTGGAAACACCATATATTTT. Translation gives CASGLAGFSSGNTIYF.